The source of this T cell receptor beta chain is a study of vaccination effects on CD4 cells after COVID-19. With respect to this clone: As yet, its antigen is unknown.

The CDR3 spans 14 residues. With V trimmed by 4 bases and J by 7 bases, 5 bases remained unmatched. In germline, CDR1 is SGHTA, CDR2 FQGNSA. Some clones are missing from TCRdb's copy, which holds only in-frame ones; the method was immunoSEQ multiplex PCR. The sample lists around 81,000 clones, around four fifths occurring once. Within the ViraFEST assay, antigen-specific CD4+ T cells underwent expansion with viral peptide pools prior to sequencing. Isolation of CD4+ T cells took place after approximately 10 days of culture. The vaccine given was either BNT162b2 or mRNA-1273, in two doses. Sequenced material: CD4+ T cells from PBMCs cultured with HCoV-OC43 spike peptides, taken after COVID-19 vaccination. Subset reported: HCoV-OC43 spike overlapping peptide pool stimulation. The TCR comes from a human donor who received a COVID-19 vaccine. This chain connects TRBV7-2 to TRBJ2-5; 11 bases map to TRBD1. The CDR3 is CASSSIGTGGTQYF. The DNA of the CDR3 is TGTGCCAGCAGCTCGATTGGGACAGGGGGGACCCAGTACTTC.